This T cell receptor beta chain derives from a study of cytomegalovirus exposure and HLA in healthy donors. Study-wide context: A data release that came early held around 85 million unique TCRs from HLA-typed donors.

This CDR3 has 12 residues. The germline V gene encodes CDR1 SEHNR and CDR2 FQNEAQ (reference sequence). Study-level results: V- and J-gene trimming in TCR beta was tied to a missense DCLRE1C variant by an analysis performed later.

PCR was performed using 60 Vbeta and 13 Jbeta primers. TCRdb's table, derived via immunoSEQ multiplex PCR, lists solely in-frame clones and lacks some. The sample lists about 170,000 clones; about 88% were seen once. This clone was observed a few times. The antigen is not known. The junction departs from the called germline gene at one end, perhaps through a read error. This chain connects TRBV7-9 to TRBJ1-4; D gene uncertain. Specimen: PBMCs. The TCR sequence derives from a man aged 30 to 45 in good health and CMV-seropositive. The chain's CDR3 is CASSLVSEQLFF. CDR3 nucleotide sequence: TGTGCCAGCAGCTTAGTGAGTGAACAACTGTTTTTT.